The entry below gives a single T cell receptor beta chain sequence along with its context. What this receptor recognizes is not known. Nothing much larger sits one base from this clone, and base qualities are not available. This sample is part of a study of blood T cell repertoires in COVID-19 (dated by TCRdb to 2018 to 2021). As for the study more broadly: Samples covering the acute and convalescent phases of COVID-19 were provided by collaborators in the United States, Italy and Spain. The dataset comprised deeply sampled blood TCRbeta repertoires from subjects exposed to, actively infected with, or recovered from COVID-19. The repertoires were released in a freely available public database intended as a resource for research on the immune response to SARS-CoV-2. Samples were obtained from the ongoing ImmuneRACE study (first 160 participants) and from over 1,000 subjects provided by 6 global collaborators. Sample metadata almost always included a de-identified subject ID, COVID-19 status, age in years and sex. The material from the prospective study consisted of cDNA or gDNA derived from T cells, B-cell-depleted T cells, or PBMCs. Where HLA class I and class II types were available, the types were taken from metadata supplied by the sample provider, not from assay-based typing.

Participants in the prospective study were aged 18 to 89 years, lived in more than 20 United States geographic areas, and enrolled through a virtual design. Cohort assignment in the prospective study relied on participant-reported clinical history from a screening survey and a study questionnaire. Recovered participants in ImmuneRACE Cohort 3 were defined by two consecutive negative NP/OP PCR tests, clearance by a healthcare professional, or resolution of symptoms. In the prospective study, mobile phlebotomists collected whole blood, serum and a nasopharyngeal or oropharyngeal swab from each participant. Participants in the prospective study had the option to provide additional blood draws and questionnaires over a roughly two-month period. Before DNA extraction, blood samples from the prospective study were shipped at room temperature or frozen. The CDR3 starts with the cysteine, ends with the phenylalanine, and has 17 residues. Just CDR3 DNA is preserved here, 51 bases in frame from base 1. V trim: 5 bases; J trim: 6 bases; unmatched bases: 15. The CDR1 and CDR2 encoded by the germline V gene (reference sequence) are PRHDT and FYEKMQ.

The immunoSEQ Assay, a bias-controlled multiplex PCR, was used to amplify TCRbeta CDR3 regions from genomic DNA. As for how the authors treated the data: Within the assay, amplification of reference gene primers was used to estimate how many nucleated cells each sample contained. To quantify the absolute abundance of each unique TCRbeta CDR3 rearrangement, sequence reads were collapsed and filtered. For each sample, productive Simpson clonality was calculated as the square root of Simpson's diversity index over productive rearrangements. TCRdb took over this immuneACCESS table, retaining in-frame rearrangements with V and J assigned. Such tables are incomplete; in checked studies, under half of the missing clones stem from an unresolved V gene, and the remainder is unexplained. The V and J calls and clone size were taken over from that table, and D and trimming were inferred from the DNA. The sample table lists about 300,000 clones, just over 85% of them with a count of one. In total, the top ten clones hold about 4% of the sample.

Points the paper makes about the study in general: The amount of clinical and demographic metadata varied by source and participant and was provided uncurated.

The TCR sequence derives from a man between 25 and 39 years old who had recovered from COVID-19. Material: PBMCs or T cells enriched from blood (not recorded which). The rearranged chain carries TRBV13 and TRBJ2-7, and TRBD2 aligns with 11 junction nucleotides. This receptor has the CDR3 CASSHHGLAGLATEQYF. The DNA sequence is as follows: TGTGCCAGCAGCCACCATGGACTAGCGGGCCTAGCCACCGAGCAGTACTTC.